The 26 T cell receptor beta chains below were found in one sample sequenced in a study of OX40 agonist ivuxolimab in advanced cancers. Library construction relied on the immunoSEQ multiplex PCR assay. This is the immuneACCESS table as TCRdb keeps it, with only in-frame sequences that have V and J called. A part of the clones is gone; compared with another copy, unresolved V genes explain less than half, and the rest is unexplained. Present in this sample are some 100,000 clones, less than 95% of which were seen just once. The ten largest clones capture about 0.49% of the sample. This specimen consisted of CD4+ or CD8+ T cells sorted from blood, obtained in a trial of the OX40 agonist ivuxolimab. Source of these receptors: an adult with an advanced solid tumor such as melanoma, head and neck, liver or kidney cancer.

The chain couples TRBV6-1 to TRBJ2-1; D is undetermined. Looked up from germline, CDR1 is MNHNS and CDR2 is SASEGT. The CDR3 contains 14 residues. Trimming cost V 6 bases and J 7 bases, with 16 bases left between them. In DNA, the CDR3 is TGTGCCAGCAGAAAAGTAATTCGAGTGAATGAGCAGTTCTTC. Translating gives CASRKVIRVNEQFF.

The genes are TRBV11-2 and TRBJ2-1; weak D call: TRBD2 (6 bases). This CDR3 has 12 amino acids. Germline loops: CDR1 SGHAT, CDR2 FQNNGV. Trimming cost V 4 bases and J 9 bases, with 10 bases left between them. As DNA, the CDR3 is TGTGCCAGCAGCTCCCAGCGGGTTGAGCAGTTCTTC. Its translation is CASSSQRVEQFF.

This chain joins TRBV7-9 and TRBJ2-2; tentative D call: TRBD2 (6 bases). This CDR3 comprises 15 residues. V was clipped by 5 bases and J by 1 base, with 11 bases between them. Germline V gives CDR1 SEHNR, CDR2 FQNEAQ (reference sequence). CDR3 sequence (DNA): TGTGCCAGCAGCCAGGGACTGGGGAACACCGGGGAGCTGTTTTTT. Protein: CASSQGLGNTGELFF.

The chain recombines TRBV7-2 with TRBJ1-6; D remains unclear. The V gene's germline CDR1 is SGHTA and CDR2 FQGNSA. The CDR3 runs 15 residues. V gave up 0 bases and J gave up 7 bases, with 10 bases separating them. The CDR3 DNA reads as TGTGCCAGCAGCTTAGCGCTGGATCGAAATTCACCCCTCCACTTT. Its translation: CASSLALDRNSPLHF.

This chain joins TRBV9 and TRBJ1-3; D is unclear. Germline V gene lookup returns CDR1 SGDLS and CDR2 YYNGEE. V was cut by 0 bases and J by 4 bases, with 14 bases left in between. The length of the CDR3 is 16 residues. This chain's CDR3 is CASSVELGWRGNTIYF. CDR3 DNA sequence: TGTGCCAGCAGCGTAGAGCTGGGGTGGAGGGGAAACACCATATATTTT.

This chain connects TRBV6-1 to TRBJ2-1, with a possible D match to TRBD1 (6 bases). Per the germline V gene, CDR1 is MNHNS and CDR2 is SASEGT. This CDR3 comprises 16 residues. The V gene lost 3 bases and the J gene lost 2 bases, with 14 bases spanning the gap. CDR3: CASSEDRARTYNEQFF. The CDR3 nucleotides read TGTGCCAGCAGTGAGGACAGAGCCCGAACCTACAATGAGCAGTTCTTC.

The V and J genes are TRBV19 and TRBJ2-7; 7 positions match TRBD1. The trim removed 6 bases at V and 3 bases at J, leaving 5 bases unmatched. CDR1 is LNHDA and CDR2 is SQIVND in the germline V gene (reference sequence). This CDR3 is built from 13 residues. This CDR3 is CASSPDRDYEQYF. CDR3 DNA: TGTGCCAGTAGCCCCGACAGGGACTACGAGCAGTACTTC.

V usage is TRBV4-2 and J usage is TRBJ2-5; possible D gene TRBD2, 5 bases. Germline CDR1 reads LGHNA; CDR2 reads YNFKEQ. Trimming pared 0 bases from V and 6 bases from J, leaving 11 bases between. The CDR3 runs 14 residues. The DNA of the CDR3 is TGTGCCAGCAGCCAAGATCCAAGCGGAAAGACCCAGTACTTC. Its protein product is CASSQDPSGKTQYF.

V is TRBV5-8 and J is TRBJ1-1; D possibly corresponds to TRBD1 (6 bases). V was pared by 5 bases and J by 11 bases, with 16 bases between. The germline gives CDR1 SGHTS, CDR2 YDEGEE. The CDR3 contains 12 residues. CDR3 coding DNA: TGTGCCAGCAGTGTTTCGGGGGCACGGGCTTTCTTT. This encodes CASSVSGARAFF.

Points on this clone: Other DNA sequences in the sample encode the same CDR3. The rearrangement links TRBV28 to TRBJ2-7; the D gene is possibly TRBD2 (6 bases). V lost 2 bases to trimming and J lost 2 bases, with 10 bases between them. Germline V gene sequence: CDR1 MDHEN, CDR2 SYDVKM. This CDR3 has 14 residues. For the CDR3, the DNA is TGTGCCAGCAGTTTAGAAGGGACTCCCTACGAGCAGTACTTC. Its translation is CASSLEGTPYEQYF.

The chain joins TRBV20-1 to TRBJ2-1; D remains ambiguous. The CDR3 length is 11 residues. Germline values: CDR1 DFQATT, CDR2 SNEGSKA (reference sequence). V was shortened by 4 bases and J by 9 bases, with 10 bases between the two germline ends. As DNA, the CDR3 is TGCAGTGCTACGAGCCCTCCTGAGCAGTTCTTC. It specifies CSATSPPEQFF.

V gene TRBV4-1 combines with J gene TRBJ2-3; TRBD1 is a possible D gene (6 bases). The ends were cut back, 4 bases at V and 5 bases at J, with 13 bases in the middle. Germline V CDR1 and CDR2: MGHRA, YSYEKL. There are 14 residues in the CDR3. CDR3 residues: CASSLRGKEDTQYF. CDR3 sequence (DNA): TGCGCCAGCAGCCTAAGGGGGAAAGAAGATACGCAGTATTTT.

J is TRBJ2-7 and V is TRBV4-2, with D perhaps TRBD1 or TRBD2 (5 bases each). The length of the CDR3 is 16 residues. V shed 0 bases and J shed 2 bases, with 14 bases lying between them. The V gene's germline CDR1 is LGHNA and CDR2 YNFKEQ. CDR3 region: CASSQDFSGSAYEQYF. In DNA form, the CDR3 reads TGTGCCAGCAGCCAAGATTTCTCAGGGAGCGCCTACGAGCAGTACTTC.

The rearrangement joins TRBV7-9 to TRBJ2-7; no clear D. Trimming took off 5 bases at V and 12 bases at J, with 20 bases between the two ends. From germline, CDR1 is SEHNR and CDR2 FQNEAQ (reference sequence). CDR3 length equals 13 residues. The CDR3 region has the DNA TGTGCCAGCAGCGGGCAGATTGACGTAGGGCTGTACTTC. Translation gives CASSGQIDVGLYF.

This chain joins TRBV14 and TRBJ2-7; D remains unclear. The CDR3 is made up of 15 amino acids. V was clipped by 4 bases and J by 0 bases, with 13 bases between them. CDR1 is SGHDN and CDR2 is FVKESK in the germline V gene. The CDR3 nucleotides read TGTGCCAGCAGCCCCTTGGGCCCAAGCTCCTACGAGCAGTACTTC. Translated: CASSPLGPSSYEQYF.

The chain has TRBV7-9 and TRBJ1-4, with D uncertain. Trimming stripped 5 bases from V and 3 bases from J, with 16 bases between. The length of the CDR3 is 16 residues. Germline V CDR1 and CDR2: SEHNR, FQNEAQ (reference sequence). Here the CDR3 DNA reads TGTGCCAGCAGCCCCTTAGCAGGCGACTCTAATGAAAAACTGTTTTTT. This encodes CASSPLAGDSNEKLFF.

This chain links TRBV9 with TRBJ2-7, with 13 nucleotides matching TRBD2. This CDR3 is built from 14 residues. J gave up 7 bases and V 0 bases, and 1 base lay outside the gene matches. In germline, CDR1 is SGDLS, CDR2 YYNGEE. The CDR3 is CASSVELAGGEQYF. The CDR3 DNA follows: TGTGCCAGCAGCGTAGAACTAGCGGGAGGGGAGCAGTACTTC. Full variable domain (rest looked up from reference TRBV9 and TRBJ2-7): DSGVTQTPKHLITATGQRVTLRCSPRSGDLSVYWYQQSLDQGLQFLIQYYNGEERAKGNILERFSAQQFPDLHSELNLSSLELGDSALYFCASSVELAGGEQYFGPGTRLTVT.

The chain combines TRBV5-1 with TRBJ1-2; 8 bases line up with TRBD1. Losses at the gene ends were 3 bases for V and 3 bases for J; bases not matched to a gene: 4. The germline CDR1 and CDR2 sequences are SGHRS and YFSETQ. The CDR3 covers 14 residues. This CDR3 reads CASSSLTGDYGYTF. The CDR3 region has the DNA TGCGCCAGCAGCTCATTGACAGGGGACTATGGCTACACCTTC.

This chain's CDR3 is CATSRRQGISGNTIYF. CDR3 in DNA: TGTGCCACCAGCAGAAGACAGGGGATCTCTGGAAACACCATATATTTT. V usage is TRBV15 and J usage is TRBJ1-3, with 8 positions matching TRBD1. Looked up from germline, CDR1 is LNHNV and CDR2 is YYDKDF (reference sequence). This CDR3 contains 16 residues. J gave up 0 bases and V 2 bases, and 3 bases lay outside the gene matches.

V usage is TRBV18 and J usage is TRBJ2-7, with unresolved D. The CDR3 contains 14 residues. The germline CDR1 and CDR2 sequences are KGHSH and LQKENI. Trimming pared 8 bases from V and 4 bases from J, leaving 18 bases between. The DNA of the CDR3 is TGTGCCAGCCAATCAGGCGACCTGCCTTACGAGCAGTACTTC. It yields the protein CASQSGDLPYEQYF.

V gene TRBV21-1 combines with J gene TRBJ1-1. TRBV21-1 is a documented pseudogene. This CDR3 contains 13 residues. CDR3 coding DNA: TGTGCCAGCAGCAAGCAGTGGGACACTGAAGCTTTCTTT. It translates to CASSKQWDTEAFF.

The chain couples TRBV29-1 to TRBJ2-1; 12 positions agree with TRBD2. The V and J ends lost 6 bases and 6 bases, in that order; junction bases with no gene match: 18. The germline gives CDR1 SQVTM, CDR2 ANQGSEA. This CDR3 has 18 amino acids. The CDR3 here is CSVAKWGLTSGRGNEQFF. CDR3 sequence (DNA): TGCAGCGTCGCAAAATGGGGGCTGACTAGCGGGAGAGGCAATGAGCAGTTCTTC.

This clone was observed a few times. The V and J genes are TRBV30 and TRBJ2-5, with D possibly TRBD1 on 7 matching bases. The CDR3 extends over 13 amino acids. The V gene's germline CDR1 is GTSNPN and CDR2 SVGIG (reference sequence). Trimming removed 5 bases at V and 2 bases at J, with 12 bases between. The chain's CDR3 is CAWAGQYQETQYF. The CDR3 region has the DNA TGTGCCTGGGCGGGACAGTATCAAGAGACCCAGTACTTC.

The chain is built from TRBV5-1 and TRBJ1-1, with a possible D match to TRBD1 (5 bases). The germline V gene encodes CDR1 SGHRS and CDR2 YFSETQ. This CDR3 is built from 14 residues. Trimming took off 4 bases at V and 1 base at J, with 11 bases between the two ends. CDR3 region: CASSVLQANTEAFF. The CDR3 bases are TGCGCCAGCAGCGTCCTACAGGCGAACACTGAAGCTTTCTTT. Full variable domain (outside the CDR3, taken from reference TRBV5-1 and TRBJ1-1): KAGVTQTPRYLIKTRGQQVTLSCSPISGHRSVSWYQQTPGQGLQFLFEYFSETQRNKGNFPGRFSGRQFSNSRSEMNVSTLELGDSALYLCASSVLQANTEAFFGQGTRLTVV.

In DNA, the CDR3 is TGTGCCAGCAGGACAGGGGGGAGGTCCGGGGAGCTGTTTTTT. It yields the protein CASRTGGRSGELFF. The V call is TRBV7-9, the J call TRBJ2-2, with 9 positions matching TRBD1. This CDR3 has 14 residues. The junction had 5 bases not matched to a gene; V was cut back by 6 bases and J by 6 bases. Germline CDR1 reads SEHNR; CDR2 reads FQNEAQ (reference sequence).

Comments on this clone: This sample also contains other DNA sequences that code for the same CDR3. The chain uses TRBV20-1 and TRBJ2-7; a possible D gene is TRBD1 (5 bases). The germline V gene encodes CDR1 DFQATT and CDR2 SNEGSKA (reference sequence). This CDR3 is built from 11 residues. V lost 1 base and J 6 bases, leaving 7 bases between the germline ends. The CDR3 loop reads CSARGGSEQYF. In nucleotides, the CDR3 is TGCAGTGCTAGAGGGGGCAGCGAGCAGTACTTC.